The 23 T cell receptor beta chains given below trace back to one sample, sequenced in a study of shared clonotypes between healthy human individuals (dated by TCRdb to between 2020 and 2021). Library generation was performed with the immunoSEQ multiplex PCR assay. What TCRdb holds here is the immuneACCESS table cut down to in-frame rearrangements. Part of the clones is not present; checked against another copy, under half of the missing clones reflect an unresolved V gene, and the others are unexplained. The sample has 2 million to 3 million clones on record, approximately 93% of them singletons. In total, the top ten clones hold about 0.38% of the sample. The sample taken for sequencing was naive CD4+ T cells from PBMCs. This specimen's cell subset or site label, per the study, means: CD45RA+ positively selected. Every receptor here comes from a man aged 18-30 years in good health. Some clones in this sample may be carry-over from other donors' samples.

This chain joins TRBV5-4 and TRBJ2-1, with D possibly matching TRBD1 (6 bases). V lost 4 bases, J lost 6 bases, and 11 bases lay in between. Germline V lookup: CDR1 SGHNT, CDR2 YYREEE (reference sequence). This CDR3 comprises 13 residues. CDR3 in DNA: TGTGCCAGCAGCCCGGACAGATTCAATGAGCAGTTCTTC. This translates into CASSPDRFNEQFF.

This clone was counted a single time. The genes are TRBV5-1 and TRBJ2-7; D may correspond to TRBD1 or TRBD2 (5 bases each). With 7 bases removed from V and 5 bases from J, the gap between germline ends came to 16 bases. Germline V gene sequence: CDR1 SGHRS, CDR2 YFSETQ. The CDR3 runs to 13 residues. This CDR3 reads CASGRQRVDEQYF. In DNA, the CDR3 is TGCGCCAGCGGCCGACAGAGGGTGGACGAGCAGTACTTC.

The gene calls are TRBV28 and TRBJ2-3, with a weak D call TRBD2 (5 bases). V lost 10 bases, J lost 0 bases, and 14 bases lay in between. In germline, CDR1 is MDHEN, CDR2 SYDVKM. CDR3 length equals 14 residues. The CDR3 DNA follows: TGTGCCACCCTCCTGAGCGGTAGCACAGATACGCAGTATTTT. As protein: CATLLSGSTDTQYF.

The chain links TRBV5-1 to TRBJ2-5; D is undetermined. The CDR3 is 15 residues long. V shed 0 bases and J shed 3 bases, with 12 bases lying between them. Germline lookup yields CDR1 SGHRS and CDR2 YFSETQ. The chain's CDR3 is CASSLAVAEEETQYF. CDR3 DNA sequence: TGCGCCAGCAGCTTGGCCGTGGCGGAAGAAGAGACCCAGTACTTC.

The V and J genes are TRBV6-6 and TRBJ2-7, with 8 bases identical to TRBD2. Germline lookup yields CDR1 MNHNY and CDR2 SVGAGI (reference sequence). V shed 0 bases and J 7 bases; nucleotides not matched to a gene: 5. The CDR3 spans 14 residues. The CDR3 sequence: CASSYSTSEMEQYF. CDR3 bases: TGTGCCAGCAGTTACTCGACTAGCGAAATGGAGCAGTACTTC.

The chain joins TRBV28 to TRBJ1-4, with D tentatively TRBD1 (6 bases). Looked up from germline, CDR1 is MDHEN and CDR2 is SYDVKM. Trimming took off 10 bases at V and 8 bases at J, with 17 bases between the two ends. This CDR3 contains 13 residues. CDR3: CAIGDGGGEKLFF. Here the CDR3 DNA reads TGTGCCATCGGGGATGGGGGCGGGGAAAAACTGTTTTTT.

The chain combines TRBV28 with TRBJ2-7; TRBD2 matches 7 bases. CDR3 length: 13 amino acids. The trim removed 3 bases at V and 3 bases at J, leaving 2 bases unmatched. The germline gives CDR1 MDHEN, CDR2 SYDVKM. Here the CDR3 reads CASSFWTSYEQYF. Written as DNA, the CDR3 is TGTGCCAGCAGTTTTTGGACTAGCTACGAGCAGTACTTC.

V usage is TRBV7-2 and J usage is TRBJ2-5; D not resolved. Germline lookup yields CDR1 SGHTA and CDR2 FQGNSA. The CDR3 runs 14 residues. The ends were cut back, 0 bases at V and 5 bases at J, with 10 bases in the middle. CDR3 residues: CASSLAKVMETQYF. The CDR3 DNA reads TGTGCCAGCAGCTTAGCAAAGGTTATGGAGACCCAGTACTTC.

The chain carries TRBV7-6 and TRBJ2-3; 10 nucleotides match TRBD2. The junction had 14 bases not matched to a gene; V was cut back by 3 bases and J by 2 bases. CDR1 is SGHVS and CDR2 is FNYEAQ in the germline V gene. CDR3 size: 19 residues. This chain's CDR3 is CASSFWSSGRARDTDTQYF. In nucleotides, the CDR3 is TGTGCCAGCAGCTTTTGGTCGAGCGGGAGGGCCAGAGACACAGATACGCAGTATTTT.

V is TRBV5-1 and J is TRBJ1-2; no reliable D call. This CDR3 region has 13 residues. Trimming took off 0 bases at V and 8 bases at J, with 11 bases between the two ends. In germline, CDR1 is SGHRS, CDR2 YFSETQ. CDR3 sequence (DNA): TGCGCCAGCAGCTTGGTAGTATCCCAAGGCTACACCTTC. It codes for CASSLVVSQGYTF.

This chain uses TRBV4-2 with TRBJ2-7, with D perhaps matching TRBD2 (6 bases). The CDR3 is 16 residues long. The germline V gene has CDR1 LGHNA and CDR2 YNFKEQ. V lost 0 bases to trimming and J lost 8 bases, with 20 bases between them. This chain's CDR3 is CASSQDSGSGAWKQYF. The CDR3 nucleotides read TGTGCCAGCAGCCAAGATAGTGGTAGCGGAGCTTGGAAGCAGTACTTC.

V is TRBV5-4 and J is TRBJ2-6; perhaps TRBD1 as D (7 bases). Looked up from germline, CDR1 is SGHNT and CDR2 is YYREEE (reference sequence). V was trimmed by 4 bases and J by 4 bases, leaving 12 bases between them. The CDR3 extends over 15 amino acids. The CDR3 sequence: CASSPQGGGANVLTF. The CDR3 coding sequence is TGTGCCAGCAGCCCCCAGGGGGGCGGGGCCAACGTCCTGACTTTC.

This clone was picked up one time. The chain uses TRBV2 and TRBJ2-7; TRBD2 aligns across 7 bases. The V gene's germline CDR1 is SNHLY and CDR2 FYNNEI. This CDR3 spans 13 amino acids. V gave up 7 bases and J gave up 3 bases; unmatched junction bases: 6. The CDR3 DNA is TGTGCCAGCATGACGGGGGGTGACTACGAGCAGTACTTC. Its protein product is CASMTGGDYEQYF.

J is TRBJ2-7 and V is TRBV7-3, with D tentatively TRBD2 (5 bases). Germline V CDR1 and CDR2: SGHTA, FQGTGA. Trimming removed 5 bases at V and 0 bases at J, with 23 bases between. The CDR3 has 18 residues. The CDR3 is CASSRADLAPFSSYEQYF. In DNA, the CDR3 is TGTGCCAGCAGCCGCGCGGACTTAGCGCCTTTCTCCTCCTACGAGCAGTACTTC.

V usage is TRBV19 and J usage is TRBJ2-7; the D gene is possibly TRBD2 (6 bases). The germline gives CDR1 LNHDA, CDR2 SQIVND (reference sequence). Trimming pared 10 bases from V and 2 bases from J, leaving 18 bases between. CDR3 length equals 14 residues. In DNA form, the CDR3 reads TGTGCCACGGGAGATATGGACCCTCCCTACGAGCAGTACTTC. Protein product: CATGDMDPPYEQYF.

The rearrangement joins TRBV15 to TRBJ2-5, with D hard to call. The CDR3 has 12 residues. The V gene lost 7 bases and the J gene lost 5 bases, with 11 bases spanning the gap. Germline V gene data show CDR1 as LNHNV and CDR2 as YYDKDF (reference sequence). CDR3 nucleotides: TGTGCCACCAAACCGGTGGGGGAGACCCAGTACTTC. Protein product: CATKPVGETQYF.

The chain carries TRBV30 and TRBJ2-1, with TRBD2 matching 12 bases. Germline trimming cut 2 bases from V and 4 bases from J; bases unmatched to any gene: 6. Germline V gene lookup returns CDR1 GTSNPN and CDR2 SVGIG (reference sequence). There are 16 residues in the CDR3. In DNA, the CDR3 is TGTGCCTGGAGTAAAAGACTAGCGGGAGCGTACAATGAGCAGTTCTTC. Residues: CAWSKRLAGAYNEQFF.

Only one count was recorded for this clone. DNA of the CDR3: TGTGCCTGGAGTGTACTCCTGGACAGGGTGTATTTT. This gives the protein CAWSVLLDRVYF. The rearrangement joins TRBV30 to TRBJ2-3, with TRBD1 matching over 8 bases. The CDR3 totals 12 residues. After removal of 0 bases from V and 14 bases from J, the junction contained 7 bases not matched to a gene. Germline V gene sequence: CDR1 GTSNPN, CDR2 SVGIG (reference sequence).

The table lists this clone with a count of one. This sample also contains other DNA sequences that code for the same CDR3. The chain employs TRBV5-4 and TRBJ2-1; TRBD2 matches at 7 bases. The trim removed 4 bases at V and 9 bases at J, leaving 4 bases unmatched. This CDR3 contains 12 residues. Germline V lookup: CDR1 SGHNT, CDR2 YYREEE (reference sequence). The CDR3 nucleotides are TGTGCCAGCAGCCTGGCGGGGGTTGAGCAGTTCTTC. The encoded protein is CASSLAGVEQFF.

The chain combines TRBV28 with TRBJ2-2; no definite D call. V was cut by 6 bases and J by 4 bases, with 12 bases left in between. The CDR3 covers 14 residues. Germline CDR1 reads MDHEN; CDR2 reads SYDVKM. The CDR3 DNA sequence: TGTGCCAGCAGCCCACGGACGCCCACCGGGGAGCTGTTTTTT. This gives the protein CASSPRTPTGELFF.

The CDR3 DNA is TGTGCCAGCAGTTCGGGACAGGGTGTCTATGGCTACACCTTC. Amino acids: CASSSGQGVYGYTF. The chain carries TRBV27 and TRBJ1-2; 9 bases map to TRBD1. The CDR3 runs to 14 residues. Per germline, CDR1 MNHEY and CDR2 SMNVEV (reference sequence). The junction had 4 bases not matched to a gene; V was cut back by 4 bases and J by 4 bases.

The rearrangement uses TRBV7-3 and TRBJ1-2, with D possibly being TRBD1 (6 bases). There are 16 residues in the CDR3. CDR1 and CDR2 from the germline V gene are SGHTA and FQGTGA. V lost 2 bases and J lost 0, with 13 bases in between. The CDR3 here is CASSLAAGEANYGYTF. The CDR3 DNA reads TGTGCCAGCAGCTTAGCCGCAGGGGAAGCTAACTATGGCTACACCTTC.

The chain has TRBV28 and TRBJ2-3; TRBD1 might be the D (5 bases). Germline assignment: CDR1 MDHEN and CDR2 SYDVKM. This CDR3 is 13 amino acids long. The V gene lost 6 bases and the J gene lost 4 bases, with 11 bases spanning the gap. This chain's CDR3 is CASRGQGPDTQYF. DNA of the CDR3: TGTGCCAGCAGGGGCCAGGGTCCAGATACGCAGTATTTT.